This T cell receptor (beta chain) derives from a study of cytomegalovirus exposure and HLA in healthy donors. Findings of the study overall: Looking again later, the authors saw that most CMV-associated TCR beta chains seemed HLA-restricted. Most observed TCR sequences were rare, whereas some public TCRs were detected in many donors. TCR beta V- and J-gene trimming, according to a later analysis, was linked to a missense DCLRE1C variant.

The CDR3 spans 16 residues. The germline V and J ends were trimmed by 0 bases and 4 bases, with 14 bases remaining between them. Germline CDR1 is SGHRS and CDR2 is YFSETQ. Details on this clone: Its antigen is currently unknown.

The PCR employed 60 Vbeta primers together with 13 Jbeta primers. The protocol was immunoSEQ multiplex PCR, while the TCRdb copy is restricted to in-frame clones and leaves out a portion. The sample has 100,000 to 140,000 clones, 81% seen once. The sample was PBMCs. The origin of this receptor is a man aged 25 to 40 in good health and CMV-seronegative. The chain joins TRBV5-1 to TRBJ2-1, with D maybe TRBD1 (6 bases). CDR3 region: CASSLGGQGKYNEQFF. The CDR3 DNA sequence: TGCGCCAGCAGCTTGGGGGGACAAGGAAAATACAATGAGCAGTTCTTC. Variable domain in full (rest from reference TRBV5-1 and TRBJ2-1): KAGVTQTPRYLIKTRGQQVTLSCSPISGHRSVSWYQQTPGQGLQFLFEYFSETQRNKGNFPGRFSGRQFSNSRSEMNVSTLELGDSALYLCASSLGGQGKYNEQFFGPGTRLTVL.